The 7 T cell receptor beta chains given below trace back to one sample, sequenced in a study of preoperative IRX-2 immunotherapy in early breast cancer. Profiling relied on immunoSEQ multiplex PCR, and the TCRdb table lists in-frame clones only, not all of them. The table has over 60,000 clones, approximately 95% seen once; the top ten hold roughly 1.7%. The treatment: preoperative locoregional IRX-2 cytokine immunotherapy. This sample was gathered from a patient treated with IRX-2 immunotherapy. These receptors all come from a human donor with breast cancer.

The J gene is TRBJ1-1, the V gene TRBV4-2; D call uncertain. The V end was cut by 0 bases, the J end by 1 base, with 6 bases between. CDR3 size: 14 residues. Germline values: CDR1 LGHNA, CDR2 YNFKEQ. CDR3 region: CASSQEWGNTEAFF. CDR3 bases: TGTGCCAGCAGCCAAGAATGGGGGAACACTGAAGCTTTCTTT.

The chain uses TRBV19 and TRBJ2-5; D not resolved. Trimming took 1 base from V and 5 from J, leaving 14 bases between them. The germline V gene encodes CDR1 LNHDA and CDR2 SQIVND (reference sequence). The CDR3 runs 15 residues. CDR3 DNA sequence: TGTGCCAGTAGTATAGCTGGCGGCCCCCGGGAGACCCAGTACTTC. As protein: CASSIAGGPRETQYF.

As DNA, the CDR3 is TGTGCCAGTAGTATGGGGACAGGATATAGCACAGATACGCAGTATTTT. This gives the protein CASSMGTGYSTDTQYF. The V call is TRBV19, the J call TRBJ2-3; TRBD1 matches 8 bases. This CDR3 has 16 residues. With V trimmed by 3 bases and J by 0 bases, 5 bases remained unmatched. The germline V gene has CDR1 LNHDA and CDR2 SQIVND (reference sequence).

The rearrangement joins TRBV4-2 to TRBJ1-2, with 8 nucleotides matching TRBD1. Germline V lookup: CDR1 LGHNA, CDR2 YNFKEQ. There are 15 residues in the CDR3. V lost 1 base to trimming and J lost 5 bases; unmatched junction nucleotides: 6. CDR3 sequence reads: CASSQVMGQAYGYTF. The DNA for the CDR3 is TGTGCCAGCAGCCAAGTTATGGGACAGGCGTATGGCTACACCTTC.

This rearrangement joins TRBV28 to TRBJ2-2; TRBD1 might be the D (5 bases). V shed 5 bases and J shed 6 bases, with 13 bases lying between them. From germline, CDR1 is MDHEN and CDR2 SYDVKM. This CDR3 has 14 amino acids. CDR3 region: CASSLQGGSGELFF. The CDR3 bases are TGTGCCAGCAGTCTGCAGGGTGGGTCCGGGGAGCTGTTTTTT.

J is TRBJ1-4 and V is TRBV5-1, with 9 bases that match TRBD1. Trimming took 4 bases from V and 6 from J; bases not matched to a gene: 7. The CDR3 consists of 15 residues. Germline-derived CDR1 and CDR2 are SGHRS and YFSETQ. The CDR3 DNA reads TGCGCCAGCAGCGAAAAACAGGGGGCATATGAAAAACTGTTTTTT. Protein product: CASSEKQGAYEKLFF. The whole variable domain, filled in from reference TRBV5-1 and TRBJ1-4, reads KAGVTQTPRYLIKTRGQQVTLSCSPISGHRSVSWYQQTPGQGLQFLFEYFSETQRNKGNFPGRFSGRQFSNSRSEMNVSTLELGDSALYLCASSEKQGAYEKLFFGSGTQLSVL.

For the CDR3, the DNA is TGTGCCAGCAGCTTAGCCGGGAGCCCCGAGCAGTACTTC. Translation: CASSLAGSPEQYF. The chain combines TRBV7-9 with TRBJ2-7; weak D call: TRBD2 (6 bases). Looked up from germline, CDR1 is SEHNR and CDR2 is FQNEAQ (reference sequence). Trimming shortened V by 0 bases and J by 6 bases, and 9 bases separated the two germline ends. This CDR3 has 13 residues.